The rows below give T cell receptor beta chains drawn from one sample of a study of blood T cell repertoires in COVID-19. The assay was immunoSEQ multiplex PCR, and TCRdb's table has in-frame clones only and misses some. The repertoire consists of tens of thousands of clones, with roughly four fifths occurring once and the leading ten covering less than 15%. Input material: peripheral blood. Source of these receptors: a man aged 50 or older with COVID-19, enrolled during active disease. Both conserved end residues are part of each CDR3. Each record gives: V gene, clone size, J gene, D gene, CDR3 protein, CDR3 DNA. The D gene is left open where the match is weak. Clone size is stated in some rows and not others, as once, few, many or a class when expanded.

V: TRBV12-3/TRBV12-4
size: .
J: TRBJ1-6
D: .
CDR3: CASSTRLDSPLHF
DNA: TGTGCCAGCAGTACCAGACTAGATTCACCCCTCCACTTT

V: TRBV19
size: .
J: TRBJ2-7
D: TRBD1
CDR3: CASSIGTGLYEQYF
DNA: TGTGCCAGTAGTATAGGGACAGGGCTCTACGAGCAGTACTTC

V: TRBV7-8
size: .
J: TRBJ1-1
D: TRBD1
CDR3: CASRSDRGSEAFF
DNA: TGTGCCAGCAGGAGCGACAGGGGCTCTGAAGCTTTCTTT

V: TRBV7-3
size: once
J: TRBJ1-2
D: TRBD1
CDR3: CASSMTGFPSDGYTF
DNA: TGTGCCAGCAGTATGACAGGGTTTCCCTCCGATGGCTACACCTTC

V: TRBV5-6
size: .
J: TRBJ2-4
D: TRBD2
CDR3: CASMGGSIKNIQYF
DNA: TGTGCCAGCATGGGAGGGAGTATCAAAAACATTCAGTACTTC

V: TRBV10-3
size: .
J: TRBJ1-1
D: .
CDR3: CAILRNLNTEAFF
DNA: TGTGCCATCCTCAGGAATTTGAACACTGAAGCTTTCTTT

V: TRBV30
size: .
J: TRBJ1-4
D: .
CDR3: CAWSVLTGGEKLFF
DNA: TGTGCCTGGAGTGTCTTAACAGGTGGTGAAAAACTGTTTTTT

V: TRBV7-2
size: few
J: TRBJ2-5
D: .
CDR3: CASSPLVFVETQYF
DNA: TGTGCCAGCAGCCCTCTCGTTTTCGTAGAGACCCAGTACTTC

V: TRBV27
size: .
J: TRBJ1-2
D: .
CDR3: CASSLQGLDDGYTF
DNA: TGTGCCAGCAGTCTCCAGGGACTTGATGATGGCTACACCTTC

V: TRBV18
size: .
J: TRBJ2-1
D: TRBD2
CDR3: CASSQPSGGVRNEQFF
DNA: TGTGCCAGCTCACAACCTAGCGGGGGGGTCAGGAATGAGCAGTTCTTC

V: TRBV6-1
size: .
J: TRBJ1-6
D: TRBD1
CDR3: CASSDGQGIYSPLHF
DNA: TGTGCCAGCAGTGACGGACAGGGAATCTATTCACCCCTCCACTTT

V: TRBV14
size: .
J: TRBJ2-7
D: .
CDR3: CASSQGRASEQYF
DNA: TGTGCCAGCAGCCAAGGCAGGGCATCCGAGCAGTACTTC

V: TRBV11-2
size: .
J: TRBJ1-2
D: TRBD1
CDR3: CASSIPGQSNYGYTF
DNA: TGTGCCAGCAGCATACCGGGACAGAGTAACTATGGCTACACCTTC

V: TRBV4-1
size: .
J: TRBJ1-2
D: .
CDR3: CASSQPGNYGYTF
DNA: TGCGCCAGCAGCCAGCCAGGAAACTATGGCTACACCTTC

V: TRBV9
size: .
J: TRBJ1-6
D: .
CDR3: CASSVDGRGNTPLHF
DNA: TGTGCCAGCAGCGTAGATGGCAGGGGTAATACACCCCTCCACTTT

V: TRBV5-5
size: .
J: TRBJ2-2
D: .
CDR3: CASRQDRSANTGELFF
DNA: TGTGCCAGCAGACAAGACAGATCGGCGAACACCGGGGAGCTGTTTTTT

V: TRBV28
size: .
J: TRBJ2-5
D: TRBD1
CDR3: CASSPPGGGETQYF
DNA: TGTGCCAGCAGTCCTCCAGGGGGCGGTGAGACCCAGTACTTC

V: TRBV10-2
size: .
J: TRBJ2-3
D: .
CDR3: CASSDSGDTQYF
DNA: TGCGCCAGCAGTGACTCGGGGGATACGCAGTATTTT

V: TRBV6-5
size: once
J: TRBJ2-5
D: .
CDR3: CASRPLGGKETQYF
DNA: TGTGCCAGCAGACCCTTGGGCGGGAAAGAGACCCAGTACTTC

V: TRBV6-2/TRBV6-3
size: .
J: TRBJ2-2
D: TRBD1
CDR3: CASSRGQRNTGELFF
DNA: TGTGCCAGCAGCAGGGGGCAGCGAAACACCGGGGAGCTGTTTTTT

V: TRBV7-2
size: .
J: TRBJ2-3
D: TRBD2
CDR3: CASSWTRRGWTDTQYF
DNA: TGTGCCAGCAGCTGGACCAGGCGGGGGTGGACAGATACGCAGTATTTT

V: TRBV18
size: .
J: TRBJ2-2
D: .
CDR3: CASSPPGTGELFF
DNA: TGTGCCAGCTCACCTCCGGGGACCGGGGAGCTGTTTTTT

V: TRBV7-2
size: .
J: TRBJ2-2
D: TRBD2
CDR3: CASSLDRTSVDTGELFF
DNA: TGTGCCAGCAGCTTAGATAGGACTAGCGTGGACACCGGGGAGCTGTTTTTT

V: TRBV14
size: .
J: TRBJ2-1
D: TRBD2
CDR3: CASSQEAGSDEQFF
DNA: TGTGCCAGCAGCCAAGAAGCGGGATCAGATGAGCAGTTCTTC

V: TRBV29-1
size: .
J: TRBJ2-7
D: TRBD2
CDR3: CSVATGTSTYEQYF
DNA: TGCAGCGTAGCCACCGGGACTAGCACTTACGAGCAGTACTTC

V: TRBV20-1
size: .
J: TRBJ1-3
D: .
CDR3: CSAPSGNTIYF
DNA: TGCAGTGCCCCTTCTGGAAACACCATATATTTT

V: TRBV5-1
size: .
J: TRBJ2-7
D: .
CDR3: CASSPKGGYYEQYF
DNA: TGCGCCAGCAGTCCCAAAGGAGGATACTACGAGCAGTACTTC

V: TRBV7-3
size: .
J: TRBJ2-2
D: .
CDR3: CASSLTGMNTGELFF
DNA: TGTGCCAGCAGCTTAACCGGGATGAACACCGGGGAGCTGTTTTTT

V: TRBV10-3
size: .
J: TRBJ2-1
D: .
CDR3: CAITSPRTNEQFF
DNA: TGTGCCATTACTAGCCCGCGCACCAATGAGCAGTTCTTC

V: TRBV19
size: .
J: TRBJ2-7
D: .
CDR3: CASSVNRDSYEQYF
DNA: TGTGCCAGTAGTGTTAACAGGGATTCCTACGAGCAGTACTTC

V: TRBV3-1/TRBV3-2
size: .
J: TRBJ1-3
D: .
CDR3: CASSRQSGNTIYF
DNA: TGTGCCAGCAGCAGACAGTCTGGAAACACCATATATTTT

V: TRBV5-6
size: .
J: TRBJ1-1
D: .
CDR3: CASSSYTEAFF
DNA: TGTGCCAGCAGTAGTTACACTGAAGCTTTCTTT

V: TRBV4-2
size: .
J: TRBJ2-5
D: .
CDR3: CASSPRDELETQYF
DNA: TGTGCCAGCAGCCCGCGGGACGAATTAGAGACCCAGTACTTC

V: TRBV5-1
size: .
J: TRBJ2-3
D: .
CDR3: CASSRMSGGGSTDTQYF
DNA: TGCGCCAGCAGCCGGATGAGTGGCGGGGGCTCCACAGATACGCAGTATTTT

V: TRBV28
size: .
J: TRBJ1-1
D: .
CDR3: CASSLEWTVEAFF
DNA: TGTGCCAGCAGTTTGGAGTGGACAGTCGAAGCTTTCTTT

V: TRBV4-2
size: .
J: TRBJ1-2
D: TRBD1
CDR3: CASSQGTLDRGRSGYTF
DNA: TGTGCCAGCAGCCAAGGAACCCTAGACAGGGGGCGGAGTGGCTACACCTTC

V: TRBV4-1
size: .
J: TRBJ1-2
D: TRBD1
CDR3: CASSQDETDRVGNYGYTF
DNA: TGCGCCAGCAGCCAAGACGAGACCGACAGGGTGGGAAACTATGGCTACACCTTC

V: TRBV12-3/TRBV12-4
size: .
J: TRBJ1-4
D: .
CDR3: CASRTGVFEKLFF
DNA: TGTGCCAGCAGAACGGGGGTTTTTGAAAAACTGTTTTTT

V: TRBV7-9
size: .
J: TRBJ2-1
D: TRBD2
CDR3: CASSSSGGPYNEQFF
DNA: TGTGCCAGCAGCAGTAGCGGGGGGCCGTACAATGAGCAGTTCTTC

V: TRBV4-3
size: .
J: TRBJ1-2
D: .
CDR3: CASSHRRANYGYTF
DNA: TGCGCCAGCAGCCATCGTCGGGCTAACTATGGCTACACCTTC

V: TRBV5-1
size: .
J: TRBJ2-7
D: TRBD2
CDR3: CASSSTTSGGASSYEQYF
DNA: TGCGCCAGCAGCTCAACTACTAGCGGGGGTGCTAGCTCCTACGAGCAGTACTTC

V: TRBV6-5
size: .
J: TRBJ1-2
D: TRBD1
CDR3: CASSYGGTGGRGYTF
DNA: TGTGCCAGCAGTTACGGTGGGACAGGGGGCCGAGGCTACACCTTC